The rows below give T cell receptor beta chains drawn from one sample of a study of blood T cell repertoires in COVID-19. The assay was immunoSEQ multiplex PCR, and TCRdb's table has in-frame clones only and misses some. The sample contains around 140,000 clones, about nine tenths of which appear only once. Sequenced: peripheral blood. These receptor sequences come from a man aged 50 or older with active COVID-19. Each CDR3 is given with its conserved first and last residue. A D gene is named only where the DNA matches it firmly. Only part of the rows carry a size: once, few, many, or a class if the clone is expanded.

J gene	V gene	D gene	clone size	CDR3 DNA	CDR3 protein
TRBJ2-1	TRBV4-3	TRBD1	few	TGCGCCAGCAGCCAATTTCGACAGGGCCTCAGCTCCTACAATGAGCAGTTCTTC	CASSQFRQGLSSYNEQFF
TRBJ2-7	TRBV7-9	NA	NA	TGTGCCAGCAGCTTCACTCGCTACGAGCAGTACTTC	CASSFTRYEQYF
TRBJ1-1	TRBV2	NA	NA	TGTGCCAGCAGTGAATCAGTAGTCAGGGGTAACGAAGCTTTCTTT	CASSESVVRGNEAFF
TRBJ2-1	TRBV29-1	TRBD2	NA	TGCAGCGTTGGAGGAGGTGGGAGCGGGGGGCCACCTTACAATGAGCAGTTCTTC	CSVGGGGSGGPPYNEQFF
TRBJ2-1	TRBV15	TRBD1	NA	TGTGCCACCAGCAGAGATGATGGAACCACAGGGGGACTCCTTTCCAATGAGCAGTTCTTC	CATSRDDGTTGGLLSNEQFF
TRBJ1-3	TRBV23-1	NA	NA	TGCGCCAGCAGTCAAGGGGCGACCTCTGGAAACACCATATATTTT	CASSQGATSGNTIYF
TRBJ2-3	TRBV5-1	NA	NA	TGCGCCAGTGACGGGACTTCTAGCACAGATACGCAGTATTTT	CASDGTSSTDTQYF
TRBJ1-3	TRBV4-2	NA	many	TGTGCCAGCAGCCAAGATTCCCCCAACGCTAAAGGAAACACCATATATTTT	CASSQDSPNAKGNTIYF
TRBJ2-7	TRBV7-9	NA	NA	TGTGCCAGCAGCACCCGGGACTTCCCGTACGAGCAGTACTTC	CASSTRDFPYEQYF
TRBJ1-6	TRBV6-5	NA	NA	TGTGCCAGCGGTCTGGGGGGAAAGTCTAATTCACCCCTCCACTTT	CASGLGGKSNSPLHF
TRBJ1-1	TRBV29-1	TRBD1	NA	TGCAGCGTTTCAGGGACAGGGAGAACTGAAGCTTTCTTT	CSVSGTGRTEAFF
TRBJ2-1	TRBV7-8	TRBD2	NA	TGTGCCAGCAGTTTGACTAGCGGGCTGTACAATGAGCAGTTCTTC	CASSLTSGLYNEQFF
TRBJ2-1	TRBV7-9	TRBD2	NA	TGTGCCAGCAGCCTATTAGCGGGGGGGCAGTTCTTC	CASSLLAGGQFF
TRBJ1-4	TRBV19	NA	NA	TGTGCCAGTAGTATGGTTCGGGGTGAAAAACTGTTTTTT	CASSMVRGEKLFF
TRBJ2-7	TRBV11-1	NA	NA	TGTGCCAGCAGCTTGGTCGGGGAATCCTACGAGCAGTACTTC	CASSLVGESYEQYF
TRBJ1-6	TRBV7-9	TRBD1	NA	TGTGCCAGCAGCACAGGACAGGGGGATTCACCCCTCCACTTT	CASSTGQGDSPLHF
TRBJ2-3	TRBV3-1/TRBV3-2	TRBD2	NA	TGTGCCAGCAGGGCGGGGGGAACAGATACGCAGTATTTT	CASRAGGTDTQYF
TRBJ2-4	TRBV11-3	TRBD2	NA	TGTGCCAGCAGCCTGACTAGCGGGGGGACCAAAAACATTCAGTACTTC	CASSLTSGGTKNIQYF
TRBJ2-3	TRBV12-3/TRBV12-4	NA	NA	TGTGCCAATCCCGGGGTCTCGCAGTATTTT	CANPGVSQYF
TRBJ1-5	TRBV15	NA	NA	TGTGCCACCGGGACACCTTATAGCAATCAGCCCCAGCATTTT	CATGTPYSNQPQHF
TRBJ2-1	TRBV19	TRBD2	few	TGTGCCAGTATAAATCGTAAGAGCGGGGGGGCACATGAGCAGTTCTTC	CASINRKSGGAHEQFF
TRBJ1-6	TRBV5-8	NA	NA	TGTGCCAGCAGCTTAGGCCCCAGGGGTCTTTCACCCCTCCACTTT	CASSLGPRGLSPLHF
TRBJ1-1	TRBV19	NA	NA	TGTGCCAGTCTCTACCGGGACACTCCGCTGGGGGAAGCTTTCTTT	CASLYRDTPLGEAFF
TRBJ1-2	TRBV6-5	NA	NA	TGTGCCAGCAGGACAGACCCTTCCTATGGCTACACCTTC	CASRTDPSYGYTF
TRBJ2-5	TRBV21-1	NA	NA	TGTGCCAGCAGCCAACTACAGGGAACCCCGGAGACCCAGTACTTC	CASSQLQGTPETQYF
TRBJ2-2	TRBV13	NA	NA	TGTGCCAGCAGCTCGGGGGGCAAAATTGCCGGGGAGCTGTTTTTT	CASSSGGKIAGELFF
TRBJ1-2	TRBV7-2	TRBD1	NA	TGTGCCAGCAGCTTAGCGGGACAGGGCAGTAACTATGGCTACACCTTC	CASSLAGQGSNYGYTF
TRBJ2-7	TRBV6-5	TRBD1	NA	TGTGCCAGCAGTTACAACGACAGGGGTTACGAGCAGTACTTC	CASSYNDRGYEQYF
TRBJ2-6	TRBV9	TRBD1	few	TGTGCCAGCAGCGTAGGACAGGGAAGGGCCAACGTCCTGACTTTC	CASSVGQGRANVLTF
TRBJ1-1	TRBV30	NA	NA	TGTGCCTGGAGTGTAGGTCAAGCAGGGAGGACTGAAGCTTTCTTT	CAWSVGQAGRTEAFF